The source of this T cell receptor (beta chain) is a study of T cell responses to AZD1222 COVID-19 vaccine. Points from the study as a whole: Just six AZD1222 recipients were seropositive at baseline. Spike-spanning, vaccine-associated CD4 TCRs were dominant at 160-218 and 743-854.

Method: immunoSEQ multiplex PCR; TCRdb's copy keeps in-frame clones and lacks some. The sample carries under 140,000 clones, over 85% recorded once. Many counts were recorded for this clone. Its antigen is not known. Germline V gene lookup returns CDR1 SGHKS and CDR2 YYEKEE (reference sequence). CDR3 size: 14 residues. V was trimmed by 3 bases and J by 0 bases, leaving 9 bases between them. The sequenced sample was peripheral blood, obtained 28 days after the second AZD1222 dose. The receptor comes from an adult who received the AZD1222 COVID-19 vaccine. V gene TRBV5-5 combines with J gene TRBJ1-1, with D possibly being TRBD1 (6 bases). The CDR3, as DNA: TGTGCCAGCAGCTGGAGACAGGTGAACACTGAAGCTTTCTTT. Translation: CASSWRQVNTEAFF. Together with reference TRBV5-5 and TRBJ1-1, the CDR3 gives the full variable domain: DAGVTQSPTHLIKTRGQQVTLRCSPISGHKSVSWYQQVLGQGPQFIFQYYEKEERGRGNFPDRFSARQFPNYSSELNVNALLLGDSALYLCASSWRQVNTEAFFGQGTRLTVV.